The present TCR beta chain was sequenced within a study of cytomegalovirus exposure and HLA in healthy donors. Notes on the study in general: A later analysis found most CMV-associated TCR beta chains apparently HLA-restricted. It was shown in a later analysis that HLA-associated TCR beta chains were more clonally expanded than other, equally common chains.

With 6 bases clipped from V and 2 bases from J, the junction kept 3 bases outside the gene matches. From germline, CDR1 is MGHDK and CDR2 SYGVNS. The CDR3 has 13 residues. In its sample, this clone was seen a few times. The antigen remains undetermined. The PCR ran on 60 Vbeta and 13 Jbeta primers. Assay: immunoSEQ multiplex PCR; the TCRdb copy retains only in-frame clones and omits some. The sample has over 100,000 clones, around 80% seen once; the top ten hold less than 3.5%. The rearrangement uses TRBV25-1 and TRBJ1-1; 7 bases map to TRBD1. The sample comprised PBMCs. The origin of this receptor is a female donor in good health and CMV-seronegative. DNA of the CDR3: TGTGCCAGCAGGAGACAGGGAAACACTGAAGCTTTCTTT. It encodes CASRRQGNTEAFF.